Sequencing of this T cell receptor (beta chain) was carried out in a study of T cell responses to AZD1222 COVID-19 vaccine. The assay was immunoSEQ multiplex PCR, and TCRdb's table has in-frame clones only and misses some. The sample lists about 140,000 clones; around 93% were seen once. General study findings and limits: After two AZD1222 doses, spike-specific TCR breadth and depth rose versus day 0.

Per germline, CDR1 MNHEY and CDR2 SMNVEV (reference sequence). The CDR3 loop spans 14 amino acids. Trimming shortened V by 3 bases and J by 6 bases, and 14 bases separated the two germline ends. Concerning this clone: Its antigen remains unidentified.

This chain joins TRBV27 and TRBJ1-1, with unresolved D. This specimen consisted of peripheral blood, obtained 28 days after the second AZD1222 dose. The sequence derives from an adult who received the AZD1222 COVID-19 vaccine. CDR3 nucleotide sequence: TGTGCCAGCAGTTTTTTACCCGTCGGGTCTGAAGCTTTCTTT. Its translation: CASSFLPVGSEAFF.